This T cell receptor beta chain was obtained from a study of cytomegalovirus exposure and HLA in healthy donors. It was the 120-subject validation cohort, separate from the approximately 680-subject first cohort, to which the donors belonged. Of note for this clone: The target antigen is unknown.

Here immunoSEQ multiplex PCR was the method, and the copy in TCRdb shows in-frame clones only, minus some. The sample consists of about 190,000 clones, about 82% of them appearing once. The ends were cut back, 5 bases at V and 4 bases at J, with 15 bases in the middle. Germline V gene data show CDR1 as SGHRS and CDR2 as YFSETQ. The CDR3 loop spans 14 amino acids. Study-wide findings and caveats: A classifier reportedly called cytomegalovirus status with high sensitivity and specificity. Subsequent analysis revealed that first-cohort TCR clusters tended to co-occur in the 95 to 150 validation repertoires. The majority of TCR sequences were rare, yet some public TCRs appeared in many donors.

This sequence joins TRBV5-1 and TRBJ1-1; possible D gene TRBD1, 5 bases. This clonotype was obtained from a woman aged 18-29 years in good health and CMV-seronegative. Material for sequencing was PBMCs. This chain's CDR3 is CASSSWGEGTEAFF. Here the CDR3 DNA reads TGCGCCAGCAGTTCCTGGGGGGAGGGCACTGAAGCTTTCTTT. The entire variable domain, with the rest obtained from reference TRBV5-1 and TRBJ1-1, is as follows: KAGVTQTPRYLIKTRGQQVTLSCSPISGHRSVSWYQQTPGQGLQFLFEYFSETQRNKGNFPGRFSGRQFSNSRSEMNVSTLELGDSALYLCASSSWGEGTEAFFGQGTRLTVV.